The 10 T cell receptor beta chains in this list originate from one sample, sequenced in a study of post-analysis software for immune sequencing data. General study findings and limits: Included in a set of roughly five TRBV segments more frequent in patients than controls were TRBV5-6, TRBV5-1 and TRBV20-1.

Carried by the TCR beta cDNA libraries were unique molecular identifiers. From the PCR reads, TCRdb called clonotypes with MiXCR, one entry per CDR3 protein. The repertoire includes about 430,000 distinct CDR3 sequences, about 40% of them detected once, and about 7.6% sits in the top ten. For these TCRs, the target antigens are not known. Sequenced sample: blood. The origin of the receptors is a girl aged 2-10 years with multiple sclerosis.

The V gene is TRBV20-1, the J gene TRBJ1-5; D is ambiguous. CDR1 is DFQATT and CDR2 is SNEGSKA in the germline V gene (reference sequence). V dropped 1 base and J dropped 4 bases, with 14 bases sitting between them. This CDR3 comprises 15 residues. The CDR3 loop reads CSARASGGVNQPQHF. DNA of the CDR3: TGCAGTGCTAGAGCTAGTGGTGGAGTGAATCAGCCCCAGCATTTT.

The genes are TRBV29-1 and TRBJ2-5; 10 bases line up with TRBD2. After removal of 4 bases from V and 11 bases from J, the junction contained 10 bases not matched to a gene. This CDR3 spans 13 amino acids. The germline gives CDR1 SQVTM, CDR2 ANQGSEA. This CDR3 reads CSVGVAGGREQYF. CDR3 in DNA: TGCAGCGTTGGTGTAGCGGGAGGTCGGGAGCAGTACTTC.

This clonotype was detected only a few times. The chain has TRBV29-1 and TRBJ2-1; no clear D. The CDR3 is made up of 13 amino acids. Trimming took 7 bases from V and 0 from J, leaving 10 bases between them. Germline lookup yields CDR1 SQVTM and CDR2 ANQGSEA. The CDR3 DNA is TGCAGCGCCGTCCAAACCTCCTACAATGAGCAGTTCTTC. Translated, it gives CSAVQTSYNEQFF.

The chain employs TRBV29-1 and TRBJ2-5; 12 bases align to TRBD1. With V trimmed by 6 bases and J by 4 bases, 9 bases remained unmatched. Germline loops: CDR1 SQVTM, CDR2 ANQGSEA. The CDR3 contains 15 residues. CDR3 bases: TGCAGCGTAGCGGGACAGGGGGCAACTGGAGAGACCCAGTACTTC. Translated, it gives CSVAGQGATGETQYF.

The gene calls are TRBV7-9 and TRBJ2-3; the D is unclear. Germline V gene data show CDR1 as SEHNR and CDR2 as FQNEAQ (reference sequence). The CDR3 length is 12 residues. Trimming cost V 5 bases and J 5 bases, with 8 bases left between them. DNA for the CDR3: TGTGCCAGCAGCCCCGAGGTAGATACGCAGTATTTT. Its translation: CASSPEVDTQYF. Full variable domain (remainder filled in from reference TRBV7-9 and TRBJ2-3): DTGVSQNPRHKITKRGQNVTFRCDPISEHNRLYWYRQTLGQGPEFLTYFQNEAQLEKSRLLSDRFSAERPKGSFSTLEIQRTEQGDSAMYLCASSPEVDTQYFGPGTRLTVL.

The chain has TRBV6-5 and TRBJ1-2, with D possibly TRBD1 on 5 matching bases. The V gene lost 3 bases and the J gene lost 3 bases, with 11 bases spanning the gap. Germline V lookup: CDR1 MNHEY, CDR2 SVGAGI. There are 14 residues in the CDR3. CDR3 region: CASSYTRGDYGYTF. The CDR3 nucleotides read TGTGCCAGCAGTTATACGAGAGGGGACTATGGCTACACCTTC.

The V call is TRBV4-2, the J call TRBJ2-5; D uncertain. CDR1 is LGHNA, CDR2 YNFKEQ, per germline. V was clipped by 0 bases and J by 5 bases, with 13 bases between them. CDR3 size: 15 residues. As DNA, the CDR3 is TGTGCCAGCAGCCAAGAACCGTACTCTCTGGAGACCCAGTACTTC. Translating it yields CASSQEPYSLETQYF.

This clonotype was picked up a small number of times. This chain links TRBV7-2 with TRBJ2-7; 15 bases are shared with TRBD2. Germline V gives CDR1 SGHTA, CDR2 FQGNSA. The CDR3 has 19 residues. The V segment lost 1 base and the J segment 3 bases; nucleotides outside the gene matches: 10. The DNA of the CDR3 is TGTGCCAGCAGCTTAGAGCGTCGTCGGACTAGCGGGAGGGTCTACGAGCAGTACTTC. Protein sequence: CASSLERRRTSGRVYEQYF.

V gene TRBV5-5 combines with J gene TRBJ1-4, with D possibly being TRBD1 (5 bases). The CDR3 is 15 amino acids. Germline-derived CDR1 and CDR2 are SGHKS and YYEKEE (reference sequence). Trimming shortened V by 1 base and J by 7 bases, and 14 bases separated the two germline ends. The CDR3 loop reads CASSLMPGKFEKLFF. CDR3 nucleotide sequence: TGTGCCAGCAGCTTGATGCCAGGGAAATTTGAAAAACTGTTTTTT.

This CDR3 reads CSARVPRGALPGELFF. CDR3 DNA: TGCAGTGCTAGAGTCCCCAGGGGGGCCCTCCCCGGGGAGCTGTTTTTT. The gene calls are TRBV20-1 and TRBJ2-2; weak D call: TRBD1 (7 bases). With 1 base removed from V and 6 bases from J, the gap between germline ends came to 18 bases. Germline V gene sequence: CDR1 DFQATT, CDR2 SNEGSKA (reference sequence). CDR3 length: 16 residues.